This T cell receptor (beta chain) appears in the sequencing data of a study of T-cell reconstitution after alpha-beta-depleted transplantation in children. This clonotype occurred a few times. Library preparation (for TCRbeta) was performed with unique molecular identifiers. Via MiXCR, TCRdb re-called the PCR reads, giving one row per CDR3 protein. This table has about 540,000 distinct CDR3 sequences, around 20% appearing once. The sample here was PBMCs from the stem cell graft donor, taken from the stem cell graft. The source is a human donor who donated a stem cell graft to a child with acute lymphoblastic leukemia.

The CDR3 protein is CASSQIRPGTGGPGWDTGELFF. Written as DNA, the CDR3 is TGTGCCAGCAGCCAAATTCGCCCGGGGACAGGGGGCCCTGGGTGGGACACCGGGGAGCTGTTTTTT. The chain links TRBV4-2 to TRBJ2-2, with 12 bases matching TRBD1. J gave up 3 bases and V 2 bases, and 19 bases lay outside the gene matches. The CDR3 runs 22 residues. CDR1 LGHNA and CDR2 YNFKEQ come from the germline V gene.